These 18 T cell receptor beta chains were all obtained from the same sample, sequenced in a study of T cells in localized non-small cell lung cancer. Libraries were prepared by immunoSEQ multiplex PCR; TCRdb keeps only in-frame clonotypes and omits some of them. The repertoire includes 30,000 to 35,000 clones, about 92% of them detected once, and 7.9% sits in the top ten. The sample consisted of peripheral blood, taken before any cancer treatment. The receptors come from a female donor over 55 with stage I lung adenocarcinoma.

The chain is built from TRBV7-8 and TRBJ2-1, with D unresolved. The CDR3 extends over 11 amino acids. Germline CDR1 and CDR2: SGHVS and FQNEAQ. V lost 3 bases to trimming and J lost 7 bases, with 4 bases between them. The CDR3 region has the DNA TGTGCCAGCAGCTTTCTGAATGAGCAGTTCTTC. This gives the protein CASSFLNEQFF.

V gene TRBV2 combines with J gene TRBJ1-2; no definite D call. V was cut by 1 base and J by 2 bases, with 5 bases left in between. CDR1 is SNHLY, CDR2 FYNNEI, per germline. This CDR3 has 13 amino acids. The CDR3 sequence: CASSEGINYGYTF. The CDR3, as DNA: TGTGCCAGCAGTGAAGGCATCAACTATGGCTACACCTTC.

The DNA of the CDR3 is TGTGCCAGCAGTTTAGGGACGGTGAACACCGGGGAGCTGTTTTTT. Translation gives CASSLGTVNTGELFF. The chain joins TRBV28 to TRBJ2-2, with D possibly being TRBD1 or TRBD2 (5 bases each). This CDR3 has 15 amino acids. Trimming shortened V by 2 bases and J by 1 base, and 8 bases separated the two germline ends. Per the germline V gene, CDR1 is MDHEN and CDR2 is SYDVKM.

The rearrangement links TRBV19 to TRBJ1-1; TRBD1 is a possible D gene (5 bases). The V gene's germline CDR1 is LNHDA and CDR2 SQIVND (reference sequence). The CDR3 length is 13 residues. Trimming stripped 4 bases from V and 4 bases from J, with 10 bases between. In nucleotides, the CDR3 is TGTGCCAGTAGTACAATGGGGGGCACTGAAGCTTTCTTT. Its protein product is CASSTMGGTEAFF.

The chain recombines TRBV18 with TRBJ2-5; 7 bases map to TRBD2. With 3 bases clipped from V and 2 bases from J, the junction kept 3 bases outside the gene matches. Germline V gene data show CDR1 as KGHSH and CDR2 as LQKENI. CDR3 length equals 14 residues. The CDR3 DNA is TGTGCCAGCTCACCGTCGCGGGGGCAAGAGACCCAGTACTTC. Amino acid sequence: CASSPSRGQETQYF.

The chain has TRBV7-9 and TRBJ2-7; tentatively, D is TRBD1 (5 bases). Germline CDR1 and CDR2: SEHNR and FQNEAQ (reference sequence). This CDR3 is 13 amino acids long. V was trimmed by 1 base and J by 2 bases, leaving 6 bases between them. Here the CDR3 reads CASSLEGAYEQYF. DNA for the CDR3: TGTGCCAGCAGCTTAGAAGGGGCCTACGAGCAGTACTTC.

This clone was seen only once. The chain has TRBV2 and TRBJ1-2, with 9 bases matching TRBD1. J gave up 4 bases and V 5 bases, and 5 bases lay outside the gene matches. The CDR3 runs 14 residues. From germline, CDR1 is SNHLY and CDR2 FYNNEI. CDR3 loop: CASSLQGAGYGYTF. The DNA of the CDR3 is TGTGCCAGCAGTTTACAGGGGGCCGGCTATGGCTACACCTTC.

CDR3: CASSPVLNTEAFF. For the CDR3, the DNA is TGTGCCAGCTCACCCGTCTTGAACACTGAAGCTTTCTTT. The chain combines TRBV18 with TRBJ1-1; no definite D call. This CDR3 spans 13 amino acids. The germline gives CDR1 KGHSH, CDR2 LQKENI. Trimming stripped 3 bases from V and 0 bases from J, with 5 bases between.

The CDR3: CASSSTGGLRTSGSNEQFF. CDR3 sequence (DNA): TGTGCCAGCAGCTCGACAGGGGGCCTACGGACTAGCGGTAGTAATGAGCAGTTCTTC. The rearrangement uses TRBV9 and TRBJ2-1; D tentatively fits TRBD1 or TRBD2 (10 bases each). The CDR3 consists of 19 residues. V was pared by 4 bases and J by 7 bases, with 30 bases between. Germline V gene lookup returns CDR1 SGDLS and CDR2 YYNGEE.

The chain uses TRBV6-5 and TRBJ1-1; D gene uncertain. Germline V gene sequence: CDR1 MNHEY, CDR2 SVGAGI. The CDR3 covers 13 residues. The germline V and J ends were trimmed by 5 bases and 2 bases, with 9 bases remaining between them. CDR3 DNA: TGTGCCAGCAGTAACCAGGTTAACACTGAAGCTTTCTTT. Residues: CASSNQVNTEAFF.

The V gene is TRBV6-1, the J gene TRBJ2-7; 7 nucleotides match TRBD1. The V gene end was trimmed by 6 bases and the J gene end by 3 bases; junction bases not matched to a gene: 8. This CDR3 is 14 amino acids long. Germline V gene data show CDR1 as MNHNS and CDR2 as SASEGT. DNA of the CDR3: TGTGCCAGCAGATGGGGGACAGCTGGCTACGAGCAGTACTTC. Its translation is CASRWGTAGYEQYF.

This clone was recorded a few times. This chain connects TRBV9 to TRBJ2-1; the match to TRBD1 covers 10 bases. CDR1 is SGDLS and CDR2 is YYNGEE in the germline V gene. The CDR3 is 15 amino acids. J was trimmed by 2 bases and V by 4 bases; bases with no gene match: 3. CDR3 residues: CASSPTGGTYNEQFF. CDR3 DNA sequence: TGTGCCAGCAGCCCGACAGGGGGCACCTACAATGAGCAGTTCTTC.

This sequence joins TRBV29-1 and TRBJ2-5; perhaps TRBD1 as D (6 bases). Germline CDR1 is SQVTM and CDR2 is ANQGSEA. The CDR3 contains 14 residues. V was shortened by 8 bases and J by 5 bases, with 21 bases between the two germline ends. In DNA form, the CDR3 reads TGCAGCTCCATCGGGGCAGGGGTGGGCGAGACCCAGTACTTC. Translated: CSSIGAGVGETQYF.

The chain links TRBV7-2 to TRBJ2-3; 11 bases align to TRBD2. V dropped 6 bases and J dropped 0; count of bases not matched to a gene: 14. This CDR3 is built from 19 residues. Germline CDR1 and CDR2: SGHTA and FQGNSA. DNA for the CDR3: TGTGCCAGCAGGTTGAATGGACTAGCGGGCCCCTCTAGCACAGATACGCAGTATTTT. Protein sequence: CASRLNGLAGPSSTDTQYF.

The CDR3 DNA reads as TGCGCCAGCAGCTTGGCCGGGACTAGCGGGTTAAATGAGCAGTTCTTC. Translating gives CASSLAGTSGLNEQFF. The chain recombines TRBV5-1 with TRBJ2-1; the match to TRBD2 covers 12 bases. Losses at the gene ends were 0 bases for V and 7 bases for J; bases not matched to a gene: 5. Germline loops: CDR1 SGHRS, CDR2 YFSETQ. This CDR3 has 16 residues.

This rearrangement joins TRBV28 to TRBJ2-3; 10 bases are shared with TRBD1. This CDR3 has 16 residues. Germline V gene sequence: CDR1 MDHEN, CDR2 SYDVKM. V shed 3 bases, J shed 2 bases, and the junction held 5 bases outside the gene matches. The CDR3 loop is CASSFGTGVSTDTQYF. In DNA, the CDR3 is TGTGCCAGCAGTTTCGGGACAGGGGTTTCCACAGATACGCAGTATTTT.

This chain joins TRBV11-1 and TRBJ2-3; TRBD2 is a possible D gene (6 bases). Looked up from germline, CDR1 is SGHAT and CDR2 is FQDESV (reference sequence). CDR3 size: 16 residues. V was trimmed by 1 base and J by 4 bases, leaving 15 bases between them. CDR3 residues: CASSLGDWLVADTQYF. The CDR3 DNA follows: TGTGCCAGCAGCTTAGGGGACTGGTTGGTCGCAGATACGCAGTATTTT.

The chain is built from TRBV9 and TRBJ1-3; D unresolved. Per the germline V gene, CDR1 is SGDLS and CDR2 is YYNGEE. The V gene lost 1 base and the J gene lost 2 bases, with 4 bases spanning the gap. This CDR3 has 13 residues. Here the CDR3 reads CASSVLPGNTIYF. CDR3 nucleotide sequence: TGTGCCAGCAGCGTACTTCCTGGAAACACCATATATTTT.